This TCR beta chain was identified in a study of monozygotic twins with cystic fibrosis listed by TCRdb under 2021. With respect to the entire study: Barcoded libraries were prepared with about 16 PCR cycles from about 3.2 micrograms of fragmented DNA. To gauge how much genetics shapes V and J gene usage, the researchers compared TCR beta repertoires both within and across 16 monozygotic twin pairs who have cystic fibrosis. Twins were ranked among 1,060 cohort participants for weight-for-height and FEVPerc (FEV1 disease centile) at the day of blood sampling. The cohort comprised ten female and six male twin pairs aged roughly 2.0 to 40 years, median about 9.4 years, mostly children and adolescents. Data for three of the twin pairs had already been reported earlier in a different context.

Here is what the overall study found, with its caveats: Simpson clonality was generally low (median around 0.01), suggesting a naive-dominated repertoire, with higher clonality in the most severely affected patients. The cohort was small, and no association was found between shared CDR3 numbers and age, concordance or disease severity. Monozygotic CF twin pairs shared significantly more nucleotide-identical clonotypes within each pair than unrelated CF individuals shared with one another (P = 0.000026, Mann-Whitney). In 13 of 16 pairs, V gene usage most closely resembled the co-twin's, and the same held for J usage in 8 of 16 pairs, a pattern suggesting genetic constraints.

Following the manufacturer's instructions, the researchers used the immunoSEQ immune profiling system to amplify TCR beta CDR3 regions via multiplex PCR. Sequencing was performed on an Illumina NextSeq system. The paper's data handling went like this. The immunoSEQ Analyzer platform handled processing of the sequence data, and clonality was calculated by taking the square root of Simpson's index of productive rearrangements. V and J usage similarity was measured by Jensen-Shannon distance, and CDR3 generation probabilities were computed with OLGA. Shared CDR3 sequences were searched against the immuneACCESS database (August 2020) and VDJdb (December 2020). TCRdb re-hosts the immuneACCESS table, in-frame sequences only. Its copies lack some clones; in the studies checked, an unresolved V gene accounts for under half of them, and the cause for the rest is not known. V, J and clone size reflect that table, while D and trimming were determined from the DNA. The sample profile shows under 30,000 clones; about nine tenths of them were found once. The ten largest clones add up to approximately 0.54% of the sample.

The CDR3 covers 13 residues, taking in both the cysteine and the phenylalanine. The read is trimmed to its CDR3 DNA, 39 bases read in frame from base 1. Unmatched junction bases come to 1, with V trimmed by 1 base and J by 4 bases. Per the germline V gene, SGHRS is the CDR1 and YFSETQ is the CDR2. The twin pairs came from the European Cystic Fibrosis Twin and Sibling Study Cohort, which recruited patients from over a hundred CF clinics across 14 European countries. Both zygosity and CFTR genotype were checked in-house, and zygosity was tested with multiplex PCR across nine short tandem repeat loci. Peripheral blood was sampled from each twin, with clinical parameters recorded on the day of blood sampling. Phenol/chloroform extraction was used to isolate genomic DNA from peripheral blood cells, and the DNA was then kept in TE buffer at 4 degrees C. Worth noting for this clone: Its target antigen remains unknown. No base-level quality is on record; no much larger clone is a single base apart.

Sequencing was done on a sample of blood. The chain is encoded by TRBV5-1 joined to TRBJ1-1; 7 central nucleotides agree with TRBD1. The source of this sequence is a girl aged 2-15 years with cystic fibrosis. The nucleotides read TGCGCCAGCAGCTTGTCAGGGGGCACTGAAGCTTTCTTT. Translated, this is CASSLSGGTEAFF.